This TCR beta chain was sequenced during a study of OX40 agonist ivuxolimab in advanced cancers. Study-level background: Three partial responders included one hepatocellular carcinoma patient and two cutaneous melanoma patients.

Per the germline V gene, CDR1 is MNHNS and CDR2 is SASEGT. CDR3 length: 15 residues. V lost 4 bases and J 8 bases, leaving 15 bases between the germline ends. Profiled with immunoSEQ multiplex PCR; TCRdb holds only in-frame clones, not every one. Here the sample spans 150,000 to 180,000 clones, approximately 94% being singletons. Study results and limitations: On average, a greater number of expanded clones characterised CD8+ T cells relative to CD4+.

In the case of this clone: Antigen: not known.

This sample comprised CD4+ or CD8+ T cells sorted from blood, obtained in a trial of the OX40 agonist ivuxolimab. The rearrangement joins TRBV6-1 to TRBJ1-6, with D possibly TRBD1 on 6 matching bases. The receptor was derived from an adult with an advanced solid tumor such as melanoma, head and neck, liver or kidney cancer. The CDR3 DNA follows: TGTGCCAGCAGTGTAGGACAGATGACTTATTCACCCCTCCACTTT. Its translation: CASSVGQMTYSPLHF.